This T cell receptor beta chain was documented in a study of CD8 T cells in Susac syndrome. With 0 bases removed from V and 8 bases from J, the gap between germline ends came to 13 bases. The CDR3 contains 14 residues. The germline V gene has CDR1 LGHNA and CDR2 YNFKEQ. cDNA came from about 0.5 to 1 ug RNA primed by random hexamers. A multiplex approach, immunoSEQ multiplex PCR, amplified TCR beta CDR3 across 54 Vbeta and 13 Jbeta. TCRdb re-derived calls from the immunoSEQ multiplex PCR reads in MiXCR, one entry per CDR3 protein. The sample includes 150,000 to 200,000 distinct CDR3 sequences, around 94% seen only once; the top ten take 0.13% to 0.15%.

This clonotype was obtained from a human donor in good health. The V and J genes are TRBV4-2 and TRBJ1-1; no definite D call. Sequencing was carried out using CD4+ T cells from PBMCs. The CDR3 here is CASSQEFGSYEAFF. In nucleotides, the CDR3 is TGTGCCAGCAGCCAAGAATTCGGGTCCTACGAAGCTTTCTTT.